Listed here are 4 T cell receptor beta chains from one sample, sequenced in a study of cytomegalovirus exposure and HLA in healthy donors. Profiling relied on immunoSEQ multiplex PCR, and the TCRdb table lists in-frame clones only, not all of them. The sample consists of about 38,000 clones, roughly 93% of them appearing once. Sequenced: PBMCs. The receptor set was obtained from a man aged 18 to 35 in good health and CMV-seronegative.

The chain carries TRBV7-2 and TRBJ2-1; weak D call: TRBD2 (5 bases). The CDR3 contains 12 residues. Trimming took 5 bases from V and 4 from J, leaving 6 bases between them. Germline CDR1 is SGHTA and CDR2 is FQGNSA. The CDR3, as DNA: TGTGCCAGCAGCCCGGGGTACAATGAGCAGTTCTTC. Encoded protein: CASSPGYNEQFF.

The chain has TRBV7-3 and TRBJ2-2, with 7 bases lining up with TRBD1. The CDR3 spans 15 residues. V dropped 3 bases and J dropped 4; count of bases not matched to a gene: 5. Per the germline V gene, CDR1 is SGHTA and CDR2 is FQGTGA. The CDR3 bases are TGTGCCAGCAGCTTGAAATCAGGGGGCACCGGGGAGCTGTTTTTT. It specifies CASSLKSGGTGELFF.

The V call is TRBV19, the J call TRBJ2-7; 10 positions agree with TRBD1. The CDR3 runs to 14 residues. V dropped 6 bases and J dropped 6; count of bases not matched to a gene: 8. From germline, CDR1 is LNHDA and CDR2 SQIVND (reference sequence). The chain's CDR3 is CASRPGQGPIEQYF. The CDR3 DNA reads as TGTGCCAGTAGACCGGGACAGGGGCCCATCGAGCAGTACTTC.

The J gene is TRBJ1-6, the V gene TRBV18; 8 nucleotides match TRBD1. Germline V gene sequence: CDR1 KGHSH, CDR2 LQKENI. Trimming at V came to 4 bases and at J to 5 bases, leaving 10 bases not matched to a gene. The CDR3 is 17 residues long. The DNA for the CDR3 is TGTGCCAGCTCACGTCAGGGGGCTAGAACCCATAATTCACCCCTCCACTTT. Protein product: CASSRQGARTHNSPLHF.